The clone carrying this TCR beta chain showed up just once. CD8+ and CD4+ T cells taken from blood had their TCR beta sequenced. Relapsing-remitting disease, either stable or active, was present in the treatment-naive patients who were the multiple sclerosis controls. Reverse transcription of roughly 0.45 to 1 ug RNA used random hexamers. immunoSEQ multiplex PCR amplified TCR beta CDR3 across 54 Vbeta, 13 Jbeta. Via MiXCR, TCRdb re-called the immunoSEQ multiplex PCR reads, giving one row per CDR3 protein. The data hold about 210,000 distinct CDR3 sequences, with about 95% observed a single time. These data are taken from a study of CD8 T cells in Susac syndrome. From germline, CDR1 is LGHNT and CDR2 FRNRAP. V lost 3 bases and J 2 bases, leaving 13 bases between the germline ends. This CDR3 region has 15 residues.

The J gene is TRBJ2-5, the V gene TRBV12-5; no clear D gene. The receptor's source is a human donor with multiple sclerosis. Specimen: CD4+ T cells from PBMCs. This CDR3 reads CASGFGRSPQETQYF. CDR3 DNA: TGTGCTAGTGGTTTCGGACGGAGTCCGCAAGAGACCCAGTACTTC.